The 28 T cell receptor beta chains reported below all come from one sample, sequenced in a study of blood T cell repertoires in COVID-19 (dated by TCRdb to 2018 to 2020). Preparation of the library involved the immunoSEQ multiplex PCR assay. Drawn from immuneACCESS, this table holds only the in-frame rearrangements with V and J called that TCRdb kept. Clones are partly lost; checked studies trace under half to an unresolved V gene and leave the rest unexplained. The sample table lists fewer than 500,000 clones, 80% to 90% of them with a count of one. The ten largest clones add up to roughly 1.1% of the sample. Specimen: PBMCs or T cells enriched from blood (not recorded which). Receptors were obtained from a man between 25 and 39 years old who had recovered from COVID-19.

The V and J genes are TRBV28 and TRBJ1-4, with D perhaps matching TRBD1 (5 bases). In germline, CDR1 is MDHEN, CDR2 SYDVKM. This CDR3 region has 14 residues. V lost 6 bases and J 5 bases, leaving 13 bases between the germline ends. CDR3 DNA sequence: TGTGCCAGCAGGACAGACAGTTACAATGAAAAACTGTTTTTT. It translates to CASRTDSYNEKLFF.

The chain joins TRBV2 to TRBJ2-5; possible D gene TRBD2, 6 bases. Trimming removed 3 bases from V and 4 bases from J, with 18 bases in between. The CDR3 spans 16 residues. Per germline, CDR1 SNHLY and CDR2 FYNNEI. DNA of the CDR3: TGTGCCAGCAGTGACTTGGGGGGATTGGGGTTAGAGACCCAGTACTTC. Residues: CASSDLGGLGLETQYF.

This rearrangement joins TRBV6-5 to TRBJ1-1, with D unclear. CDR3 size: 13 residues. CDR1 MNHEY and CDR2 SVGAGI come from the germline V gene. The ends were cut back, 7 bases at V and 3 bases at J, with 12 bases in the middle. The CDR3 loop is CASKISRDTEAFF. The CDR3 region has the DNA TGTGCCAGCAAAATCTCGAGGGACACTGAAGCTTTCTTT.

This clone was recorded once. The rearrangement uses TRBV7-9 and TRBJ1-5; 7 bases fit TRBD1. V shed 5 bases, J shed 4 bases, and the junction held 8 bases outside the gene matches. Germline V gene data show CDR1 as SEHNR and CDR2 as FQNEAQ (reference sequence). The CDR3 is made up of 15 amino acids. CDR3 amino acids: CASSPGTALNQPQHF. The DNA of the CDR3 is TGTGCCAGCAGCCCCGGGACAGCACTAAATCAGCCCCAGCATTTT.

This clone was counted once. J is TRBJ2-2 and V is TRBV5-4; 12 bases fit TRBD2. The CDR3 consists of 15 residues. The trim removed 9 bases at V and 7 bases at J, leaving 10 bases unmatched. The germline V gene encodes CDR1 SGHNT and CDR2 YYREEE (reference sequence). The CDR3 DNA reads as TGTGCCATCACGACTAGCGGGAGTTTTAGCGGGGAGCTGTTTTTT. Its protein product is CAITTSGSFSGELFF.

CDR3 sequence: CASIPGQNTGELFF. The DNA of the CDR3 is TGTGCCAGCATACCCGGACAGAACACCGGGGAGCTGTTTTTT. The rearrangement links TRBV28 to TRBJ2-2, with a tentative D call TRBD1 (5 bases). The ends were cut back, 7 bases at V and 1 base at J, with 10 bases in the middle. CDR3 length: 14 residues. The germline gives CDR1 MDHEN, CDR2 SYDVKM. Variable domain in full (rest from reference TRBV28 and TRBJ2-2): DVKVTQSSRYLVKRTGEKVFLECVQDMDHENMFWYRQDPGLGLRLIYFSYDVKMKEKGDIPEGYSVSREKKERFSLILESASTNQTSMYLCASIPGQNTGELFFGEGSRLTVL.

This clone occurred a few times. The CDR3 nucleotides are TGTGCCAGCAGCTCGGACAGGGGTTTTCCCGGGGAGCTGTTTTTT. Residues: CASSSDRGFPGELFF. The chain is built from TRBV6-5 and TRBJ2-2; 9 bases are shared with TRBD1. This CDR3 spans 15 amino acids. Per germline, CDR1 MNHEY and CDR2 SVGAGI. V trimming: 6 bases; J trimming: 6 bases; junction bases outside the gene matches: 8.

This clone was observed once. The chain employs TRBV5-1 and TRBJ2-2; 9 positions match TRBD2. Germline V gene lookup returns CDR1 SGHRS and CDR2 YFSETQ. Germline trimming cut 0 bases from V and 6 bases from J; bases unmatched to any gene: 6. This CDR3 is 16 amino acids long. CDR3 sequence: CASSLAGTSPPGELFF. The CDR3 bases are TGCGCCAGCAGCTTGGCAGGGACTAGCCCCCCCGGGGAGCTGTTTTTT.

This rearrangement joins TRBV6-5 to TRBJ2-1; 10 nucleotides align to TRBD2. The germline V gene has CDR1 MNHEY and CDR2 SVGAGI. CDR3 length equals 14 residues. V lost 7 bases and J lost 4; bases outside the gene matches: 4. In DNA form, the CDR3 reads TGTGCCAGCACAGCGGGAGGGGGTTACAATGAGCAGTTCTTC. The encoded protein is CASTAGGGYNEQFF.

The chain combines TRBV30 with TRBJ1-3; possibly TRBD1 for D (5 bases). The CDR3 extends over 13 amino acids. Looked up from germline, CDR1 is GTSNPN and CDR2 is SVGIG (reference sequence). V shed 1 base and J shed 3 bases, with 7 bases lying between them. The CDR3 is CAWSGQSGNTIYF. The DNA of the CDR3 is TGTGCCTGGAGTGGACAGAGTGGAAACACCATATATTTT.

This chain links TRBV2 with TRBJ1-1, with a weak D call TRBD1 (5 bases). Trimming removed 6 bases from V and 0 bases from J, with 11 bases in between. Germline V gene lookup returns CDR1 SNHLY and CDR2 FYNNEI. This CDR3 comprises 14 residues. The chain's CDR3 is CASRERQLNTEAFF. CDR3 DNA: TGTGCCAGCAGAGAGAGACAGTTGAACACTGAAGCTTTCTTT.

On this clone itself: Compared with germline, one end of the junction differs, possibly owing to a read error. This rearrangement joins TRBV7-7 to TRBJ1-4, with D possibly TRBD1 on 6 matching bases. This CDR3 region has 15 residues. From germline, CDR1 is SSHAT and CDR2 FNYEAQ (reference sequence). Written as DNA, the CDR3 is TGTGCTAGCAGCCGGACAGAACCAACTAATGAAAAACTGTTTTTT. The encoded protein is CASSRTEPTNEKLFF.

This chain links TRBV9 with TRBJ2-2; D is undetermined. Germline CDR1 SGDLS, CDR2 YYNGEE. The CDR3 has 13 residues. V dropped 0 bases and J dropped 4 bases, with 4 bases sitting between them. The CDR3 protein is CASSVAITGELFF. The CDR3 DNA follows: TGTGCCAGCAGCGTAGCCATCACCGGGGAGCTGTTTTTT.

CDR3 sequence (DNA): TGTGCCAGCAGACAGGGGGATCAGCCCCAGCATTTT. This encodes CASRQGDQPQHF. J is TRBJ1-5 and V is TRBV6-6; 8 positions match TRBD1. The CDR3 has 12 amino acids. The germline CDR1 and CDR2 sequences are MNHNY and SVGAGI (reference sequence). V shed 6 bases and J 5 bases; nucleotides not matched to a gene: 0.

The rearrangement joins TRBV27 to TRBJ2-4; D remains ambiguous. There are 16 residues in the CDR3. Germline V gene lookup returns CDR1 MNHEY and CDR2 SMNVEV (reference sequence). V was pared by 5 bases and J by 1 base, with 15 bases between. The CDR3, as DNA: TGTGCCAGCAGTGAACACATCGGGTATGCCAAAAACATTCAGTACTTC. Translation gives CASSEHIGYAKNIQYF.

The chain couples TRBV5-1 to TRBJ2-1; the match to TRBD2 covers 9 bases. The CDR3 is 14 amino acids. Germline loops: CDR1 SGHRS, CDR2 YFSETQ. V shed 3 bases, J shed 7 bases, and the junction held 5 bases outside the gene matches. This chain's CDR3 is CASSSLAGGNEQFF. The CDR3 DNA reads TGCGCCAGCAGCTCTCTGGCGGGAGGGAATGAGCAGTTCTTC.

This chain joins TRBV7-8 and TRBJ1-1; a weak D match, TRBD1 (6 bases). The CDR3 covers 14 residues. V was clipped by 7 bases and J by 11 bases, with 23 bases between them. Germline values: CDR1 SGHVS, CDR2 FQNEAQ. The DNA for the CDR3 is TGTGCCAGCAACTCCTTCGGGGGGCCCACAGCTGCTTTCTTT. This sequence encodes CASNSFGGPTAAFF.

J is TRBJ1-4 and V is TRBV29-1; 11 bases line up with TRBD1. V dropped 5 bases and J dropped 13; count of bases not matched to a gene: 6. This CDR3 has 12 amino acids. CDR1 is SQVTM and CDR2 is ANQGSEA in the germline V gene. CDR3 region: CSVSPGQGGLFF. The CDR3 coding sequence is TGCAGCGTTTCGCCGGGACAGGGGGGACTGTTTTTT.

The rearrangement uses TRBV7-9 and TRBJ2-1, with D perhaps matching TRBD2 (6 bases). The CDR3 is made up of 13 amino acids. The germline V gene encodes CDR1 SEHNR and CDR2 FQNEAQ (reference sequence). The V and J ends lost 2 bases and 11 bases respectively, with 13 bases between them. CDR3 region: CASSLMPGTQQFF. The CDR3, as DNA: TGTGCCAGCAGCTTAATGCCGGGGACTCAGCAGTTCTTC.

The genes are TRBV29-1 and TRBJ1-1; D is unclear. CDR3 size: 14 residues. Germline CDR1 is SQVTM and CDR2 is ANQGSEA. Trimming shortened V by 5 bases and J by 3 bases, and 16 bases separated the two germline ends. CDR3 nucleotide sequence: TGCAGCGTTAGTAGCGGAGTATGGGACACTGAAGCTTTCTTT. It encodes CSVSSGVWDTEAFF. Full variable domain (remainder filled in from reference TRBV29-1 and TRBJ1-1): SAVISQKPSRDICQRGTSLTIQCQVDSQVTMMFWYRQQPGQSLTLIATANQGSEATYESGFVIDKFPISRPNLTFSTLTVSNMSPEDSSIYLCSVSSGVWDTEAFFGQGTRLTVV.

The chain combines TRBV6-5 with TRBJ2-1, with D uncertain. CDR1 MNHEY and CDR2 SVGAGI come from the germline V gene. The V end was cut by 4 bases, the J end by 7 bases, with 11 bases between. The length of the CDR3 is 13 residues. CDR3 sequence (DNA): TGTGCCAGCAGTTTCAGTATGGCAAATGAGCAGTTCTTC. Translated, it gives CASSFSMANEQFF.

The V gene is TRBV30, the J gene TRBJ1-5; 8 bases line up with TRBD1. J was trimmed by 7 bases and V by 1 base; bases with no gene match: 3. The CDR3 is 13 residues long. The germline gives CDR1 GTSNPN, CDR2 SVGIG (reference sequence). CDR3 sequence: CAWSGQGAQPQHF. CDR3 nucleotide sequence: TGTGCCTGGAGTGGGCAGGGGGCACAGCCCCAGCATTTT.

The chain combines TRBV18 with TRBJ2-2; 7 positions match TRBD1. Losses at the gene ends were 5 bases for V and 1 base for J; bases not matched to a gene: 10. In germline, CDR1 is KGHSH, CDR2 LQKENI. The CDR3 length is 17 residues. The CDR3 reads CASSNRDQGVNTGELFF. CDR3 coding DNA: TGTGCCAGCTCAAACAGGGACCAGGGGGTGAACACCGGGGAGCTGTTTTTT.

The gene calls are TRBV2 and TRBJ2-7; the D is unclear. CDR1 and CDR2 from the germline V gene are SNHLY and FYNNEI. This CDR3 is built from 11 residues. V was trimmed by 7 bases and J by 2 bases, leaving 6 bases between them. The CDR3 sequence is CASKSAYEQYF. The CDR3, as DNA: TGTGCCAGCAAGTCGGCCTACGAGCAGTACTTC.

The genes are TRBV28 and TRBJ1-6, with D uncertain. Germline CDR1 reads MDHEN; CDR2 reads SYDVKM. Trimming left V 7 bases short and J 0 bases short, with 16 bases between. CDR3 size: 17 residues. DNA for the CDR3: TGTGCCAGCACCCTAATCGGGTCCAGCTCCTATAATTCACCCCTCCACTTT. It yields the protein CASTLIGSSSYNSPLHF.

This chain connects TRBV2 to TRBJ2-1, with 12 bases that match TRBD2. The junction had 9 bases not matched to a gene; V was cut back by 6 bases and J by 9 bases. Germline V CDR1 and CDR2: SNHLY, FYNNEI. The CDR3 totals 15 residues. In DNA form, the CDR3 reads TGTGCCAGCAGAGCTCGGACTAGCGGGACGAGTGAGCAGTTCTTC. Amino acids: CASRARTSGTSEQFF.

This chain connects TRBV19 to TRBJ1-5; D gene uncertain. CDR1 and CDR2 (germline): LNHDA, SQIVND (reference sequence). Trimming stripped 0 bases from V and 11 bases from J, with 8 bases between. The CDR3 covers 12 residues. CDR3 protein: CASSIDAESQHF. The CDR3, as DNA: TGTGCCAGTAGTATAGATGCGGAGTCCCAGCATTTT.

This chain uses TRBV9 with TRBJ1-1; TRBD1 agrees at 7 bases. Trimming took 4 bases from V and 5 from J; bases not matched to a gene: 11. Germline CDR1 is SGDLS and CDR2 is YYNGEE. This CDR3 spans 15 amino acids. The CDR3, as DNA: TGTGCCAGCAGCTCAACGACAGGGATAAGGACTGAAGCTTTCTTT. As protein: CASSSTTGIRTEAFF.